The 3 T cell receptor beta chains listed next were all sequenced from one sample in a study of blood T cell repertoires in COVID-19. Sequencing was performed with immunoSEQ multiplex PCR; in TCRdb, only in-frame clones are kept and a portion is missing. The data contain more than 85,000 clones, 70% to 90% of them seen just once; the ten biggest clones take up 3.5% to 5.5%. The sample was peripheral blood. The origin of the receptors is a man between 65 and 80 years old with acute or convalescent COVID-19.

This rearrangement joins TRBV6-2 or TRBV6-3 to TRBJ1-1, with 7 bases matching TRBD1. Germline-derived CDR1 and CDR2 are MNHEY and SVGEGT. The CDR3 spans 18 residues. After removal of 5 bases from V and 3 bases from J, the junction contained 18 bases not matched to a gene. CDR3 nucleotide sequence: TGTGCCAGCAGTCAATTGATCGGGACAGCATTCGGGCACACTGAAGCTTTCTTT. It codes for CASSQLIGTAFGHTEAFF.

The CDR3 DNA reads as TGTGCCAGCCGGACAGGGGGCGACTATGGCTACACCTTC. It specifies CASRTGGDYGYTF. J is TRBJ1-2 and V is TRBV27, with 11 bases fitting TRBD1. CDR1 is MNHEY and CDR2 is SMNVEV in the germline V gene (reference sequence). J gave up 3 bases and V 8 bases, and 2 bases lay outside the gene matches. This CDR3 is built from 13 residues.

This clone was seen only once. This chain connects TRBV5-1 to TRBJ1-2; 9 positions agree with TRBD1. Germline trimming cut 4 bases from V and 3 bases from J; bases unmatched to any gene: 10. Germline V gene data show CDR1 as SGHRS and CDR2 as YFSETQ. The CDR3 runs to 16 residues. This chain's CDR3 is CASSHGQGRGDYGYTF. The CDR3 bases are TGCGCCAGCAGCCATGGACAGGGGAGAGGAGACTATGGCTACACCTTC.